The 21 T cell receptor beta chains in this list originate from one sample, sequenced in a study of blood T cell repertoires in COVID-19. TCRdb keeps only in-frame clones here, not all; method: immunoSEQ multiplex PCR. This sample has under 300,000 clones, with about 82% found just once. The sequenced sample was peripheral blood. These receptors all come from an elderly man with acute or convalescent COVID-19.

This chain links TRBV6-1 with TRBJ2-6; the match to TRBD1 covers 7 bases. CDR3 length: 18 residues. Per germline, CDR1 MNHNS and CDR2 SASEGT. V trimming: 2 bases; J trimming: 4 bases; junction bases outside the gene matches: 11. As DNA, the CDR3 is TGTGCCAGCAGTGAATCCCGCCAGGGGGTGGCGGGGGCCAACGTCCTGACTTTC. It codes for CASSESRQGVAGANVLTF.

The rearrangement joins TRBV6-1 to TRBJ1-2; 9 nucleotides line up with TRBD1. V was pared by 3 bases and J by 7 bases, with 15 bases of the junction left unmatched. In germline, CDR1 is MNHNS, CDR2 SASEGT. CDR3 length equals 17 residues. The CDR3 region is CASSDSTNTGTGFGYTF. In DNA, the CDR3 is TGTGCCAGCAGTGATTCGACCAATACCGGGACAGGGTTTGGCTACACCTTC.

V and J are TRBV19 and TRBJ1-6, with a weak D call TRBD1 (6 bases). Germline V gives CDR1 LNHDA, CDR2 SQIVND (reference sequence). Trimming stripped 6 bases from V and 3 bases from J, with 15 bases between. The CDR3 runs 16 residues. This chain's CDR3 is CASRPRTVSYNSPLHF. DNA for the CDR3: TGTGCCAGTAGACCCCGGACAGTCAGCTATAATTCACCCCTCCACTTT.

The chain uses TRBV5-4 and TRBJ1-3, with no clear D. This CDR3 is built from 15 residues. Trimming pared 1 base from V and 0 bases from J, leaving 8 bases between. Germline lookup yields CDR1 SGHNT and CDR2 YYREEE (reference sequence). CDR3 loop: CASSLRQNSGNTIYF. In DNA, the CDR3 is TGTGCCAGCAGCTTGCGTCAGAACTCTGGAAACACCATATATTTT.

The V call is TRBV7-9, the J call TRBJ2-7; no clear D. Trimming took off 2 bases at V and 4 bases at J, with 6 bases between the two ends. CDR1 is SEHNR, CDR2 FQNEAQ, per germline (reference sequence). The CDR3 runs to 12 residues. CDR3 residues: CASSLSQYEQYF. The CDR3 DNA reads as TGTGCCAGCAGCTTATCCCAATACGAGCAGTACTTC.

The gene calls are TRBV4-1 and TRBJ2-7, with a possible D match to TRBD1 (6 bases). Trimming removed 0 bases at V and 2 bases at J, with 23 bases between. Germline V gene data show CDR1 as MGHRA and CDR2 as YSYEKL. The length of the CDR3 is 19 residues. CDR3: CASSQDLGQGLRLTYEQYF. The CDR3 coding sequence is TGCGCCAGCAGCCAAGATCTCGGTCAGGGGCTACGATTGACCTACGAGCAGTACTTC.

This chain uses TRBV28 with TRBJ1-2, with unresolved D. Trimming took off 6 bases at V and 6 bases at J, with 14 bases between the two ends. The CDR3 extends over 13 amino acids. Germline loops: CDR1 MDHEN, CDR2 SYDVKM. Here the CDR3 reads CASRGDAPHGYTF. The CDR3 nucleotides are TGTGCCAGCAGGGGCGACGCACCGCATGGCTACACCTTC.

CDR3 DNA sequence: TGTGCCAGCAGGGACGGGACAGGGGGAGGGTTATCCGGGGAGCTGTTTTTT. Translated: CASRDGTGGGLSGELFF. The chain has TRBV2 and TRBJ2-2; TRBD1 agrees at 11 bases. The ends lost 6 bases at V and 6 bases at J; junction bases unmatched: 12. This CDR3 is 17 amino acids long. CDR1 SNHLY and CDR2 FYNNEI come from the germline V gene.

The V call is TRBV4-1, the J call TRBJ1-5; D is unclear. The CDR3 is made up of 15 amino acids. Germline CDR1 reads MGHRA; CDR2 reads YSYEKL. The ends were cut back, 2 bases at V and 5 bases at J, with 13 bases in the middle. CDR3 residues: CASSQSEARDQPQHF. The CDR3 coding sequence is TGCGCCAGCAGCCAAAGCGAGGCCCGGGATCAGCCCCAGCATTTT.

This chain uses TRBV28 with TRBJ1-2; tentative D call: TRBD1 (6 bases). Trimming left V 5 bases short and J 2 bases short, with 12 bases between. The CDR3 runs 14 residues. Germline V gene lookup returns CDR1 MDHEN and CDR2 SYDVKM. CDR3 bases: TGTGCCAGCAGTCCCCCGGGACAAAACTATGGCTACACCTTC. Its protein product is CASSPPGQNYGYTF.

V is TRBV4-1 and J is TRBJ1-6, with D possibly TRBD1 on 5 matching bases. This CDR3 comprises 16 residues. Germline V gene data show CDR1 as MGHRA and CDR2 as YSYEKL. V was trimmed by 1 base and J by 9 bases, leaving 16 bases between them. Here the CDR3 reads CASSQVGLTMGSPLHF. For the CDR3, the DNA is TGCGCCAGCAGCCAAGTGGGGCTGACCATGGGTTCACCCCTCCACTTT.

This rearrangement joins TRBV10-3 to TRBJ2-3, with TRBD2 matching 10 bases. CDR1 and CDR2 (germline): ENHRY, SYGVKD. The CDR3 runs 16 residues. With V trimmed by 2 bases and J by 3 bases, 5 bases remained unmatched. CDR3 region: CAISETSGKGTDTQYF. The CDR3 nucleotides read TGTGCCATCAGTGAGACTAGCGGGAAAGGGACAGATACGCAGTATTTT.

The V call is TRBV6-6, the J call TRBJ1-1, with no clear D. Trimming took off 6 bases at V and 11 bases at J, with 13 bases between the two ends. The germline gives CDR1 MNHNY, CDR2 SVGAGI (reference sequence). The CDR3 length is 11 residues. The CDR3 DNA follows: TGTGCCAGCAGCGAACTCGGAGGGGCTTTCTTT. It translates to CASSELGGAFF.

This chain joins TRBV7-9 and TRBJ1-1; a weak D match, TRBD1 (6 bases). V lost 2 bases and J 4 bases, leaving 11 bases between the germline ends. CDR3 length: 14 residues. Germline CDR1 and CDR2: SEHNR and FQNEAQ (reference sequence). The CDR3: CASSLPLTGTEAFF. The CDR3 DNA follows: TGTGCCAGCAGCTTACCCTTGACAGGCACTGAAGCTTTCTTT.

CDR3: CASSLGEGLEAFF. DNA for the CDR3: TGTGCCAGCAGTTTAGGGGAGGGACTTGAAGCTTTCTTT. V gene TRBV12-3 or TRBV12-4 combines with J gene TRBJ1-1, with D tentatively TRBD1 (5 bases). V dropped 1 base and J dropped 7 bases, with 10 bases sitting between them. CDR3 size: 13 residues.

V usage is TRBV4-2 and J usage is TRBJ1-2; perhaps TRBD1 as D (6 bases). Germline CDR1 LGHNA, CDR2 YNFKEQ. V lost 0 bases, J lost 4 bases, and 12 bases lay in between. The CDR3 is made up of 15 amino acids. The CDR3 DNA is TGTGCCAGCAGCCAAGATGATAGGGGGAGCTATGGCTACACCTTC. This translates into CASSQDDRGSYGYTF.

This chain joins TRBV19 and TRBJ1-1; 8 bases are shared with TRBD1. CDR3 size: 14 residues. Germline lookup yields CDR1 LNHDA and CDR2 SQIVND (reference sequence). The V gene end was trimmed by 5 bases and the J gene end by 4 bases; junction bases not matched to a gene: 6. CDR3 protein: CASSVAGGGTEAFF. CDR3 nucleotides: TGTGCCAGTAGTGTAGCAGGGGGCGGCACTGAAGCTTTCTTT.

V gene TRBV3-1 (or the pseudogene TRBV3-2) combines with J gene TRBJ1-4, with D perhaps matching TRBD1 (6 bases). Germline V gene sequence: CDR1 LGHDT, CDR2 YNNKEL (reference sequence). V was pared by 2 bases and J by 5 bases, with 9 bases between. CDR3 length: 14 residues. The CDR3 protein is CASSQTGKNEKLFF. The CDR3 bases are TGTGCCAGCAGCCAAACAGGGAAGAATGAAAAACTGTTTTTT.

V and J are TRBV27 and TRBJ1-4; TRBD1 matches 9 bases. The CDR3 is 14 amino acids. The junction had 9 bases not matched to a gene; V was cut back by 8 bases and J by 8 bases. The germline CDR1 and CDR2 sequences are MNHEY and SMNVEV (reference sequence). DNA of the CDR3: TGTGCCAGCGCCCACTCGGGACAGGGCGAAAAACTGTTTTTT. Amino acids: CASAHSGQGEKLFF.

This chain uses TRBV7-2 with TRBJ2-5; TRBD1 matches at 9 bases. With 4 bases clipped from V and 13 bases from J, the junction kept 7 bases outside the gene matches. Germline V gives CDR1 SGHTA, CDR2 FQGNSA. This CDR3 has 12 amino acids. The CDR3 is CASSSPRDRVYF. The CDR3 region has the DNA TGTGCCAGCAGCTCCCCCCGGGACAGGGTGTACTTC.

The CDR3 sequence: CASSQGQLNTEAFF. CDR3 sequence (DNA): TGTGCCAGTAGTCAGGGACAGTTGAACACTGAAGCTTTCTTT. V and J are TRBV19 and TRBJ1-1, with 7 positions matching TRBD1. There are 14 residues in the CDR3. Trimming cost V 5 bases and J 0 bases; bases outside gene matches: 3. From germline, CDR1 is LNHDA and CDR2 SQIVND (reference sequence).